This is a list of T cell receptor beta chains from one sample in a study of early T cells in non-severe SARS-CoV-2 infection. TCRdb reprocessed the 5' RACE reads via MiXCR and lists one record per CDR3 protein. Of some 75,000 distinct CDR3 sequences in the sample, roughly an eighth are singletons; the top ten hold more than 1.2%. Sequencing used whole blood. These receptors all come from an adult who was a healthcare worker with PCR-confirmed SARS-CoV-2 infection or an uninfected control (not recorded which). CDR3s include the opening cysteine and the closing phenylalanine or tryptophan. D genes are given only for firm matches.

CDR3 length	D gene	V gene	CDR3 protein
17	TRBD2	TRBV7-2	CASSSWTSRRSTDTQYF
15	.	TRBV15	CATSRDRQVYNEQFF
19	TRBD2	TRBV5-1	CASSRHPQRGGRSYNEQFF
17	TRBD1	TRBV5-4	CASSPPPGQGIADTQYF
17	.	TRBV11-2	CASSLVPSELVWYEQYF
14	TRBD1	TRBV30	CAWKTGYWDTEAFF
12	.	TRBV6-1	CASSGTRDEQFF
10	.	TRBV29-1	CSARGRELFF
14	.	TRBV30	CAWSPLGAGFELFF
17	TRBD2	TRBV3-1	CASSQGSLVAGGMSQYF
15	TRBD1	TRBV3-1	CASSPTGQANYGYTF
15	TRBD1	TRBV12-3/TRBV12-4	CASSLNRGSGEKLFF
14	.	TRBV6-2/TRBV6-3	CASSYGHRNTEAFF
15	TRBD2	TRBV7-9	CASRHQRGGPDTQYF
15	.	TRBV5-4	CASSPRRTGGETQYF
16	.	TRBV12-3/TRBV12-4	CASSPAGGGTYNEQFF
19	.	TRBV7-2	CASSPTWHMGAAGANVLTF
14	.	TRBV2	CASRGGLTNTEAFF
15	TRBD1	TRBV10-3	CARTSDRGTQDTQYF
15	.	TRBV9	CASSVVAGRDNEQFF
14	.	TRBV7-9	CASRVGQGTAEQYF
16	TRBD2	TRBV11-2	CASSSIRGGRTDTQYF
14	TRBD1	TRBV4-1	CASSQVQGDYGYTF
14	.	TRBV6-2/TRBV6-3	CASRGPKNTGELFF
17	TRBD1	TRBV7-8	CASSLRFPGQGYYEQYF
16	.	TRBV6-2/TRBV6-3	CASSYLRDIANYGYTF
15	.	TRBV7-9	CASSLGRALYTEAFF
14	.	TRBV5-8	CASSLTGSNQPQHF
13	TRBD1	TRBV20-1	CSATGDGTDTQYF
16	.	TRBV4-1	CASSQISAGNSEKLFF
15	.	TRBV30	CAWSRMGRAVSEAFF